This T cell receptor (beta chain) came from a study of blood T cell repertoires in COVID-19. Study-wide background: T cells, B-cell-depleted T cells, or PBMCs supplied cDNA or gDNA.

CDR3 length: 13 residues. Germline V gene lookup returns CDR1 SQVTM and CDR2 ANQGSEA. The junction had 4 bases not matched to a gene; V was cut back by 4 bases and J by 3 bases. The table came from immunoSEQ multiplex PCR; TCRdb's copy has only in-frame clones and leaves some out. In the table there are roughly 230,000 clones, 70% to 90% of which are singletons. Participant age was roughly 18 to 89 years, and participants resided in approximately 25 US areas. Within 2 weeks of study entry, exposed participants had contacted a PCR-confirmed or clinician-diagnosed COVID-19 case. The TCR was taken from a woman aged 50 to 65 who had been exposed to COVID-19. The chain uses TRBV29-1 and TRBJ1-1; 8 bases are a match to TRBD1. Sequenced input: PBMCs or T cells enriched from blood (not recorded which). CDR3 DNA sequence: TGCAGCGTTGGCCCAGGGGGCTACACTGAAGCTTTCTTT. Translation: CSVGPGGYTEAFF.